What follows describes a single T cell receptor beta chain. Only a few counts were recorded for this clone. It lacks a known antigen. Base qualities were left out, and no much larger clone turns up one base away. TCRbeta CDR3 regions were amplified from genomic DNA by means of the immunoSEQ Assay, a bias-controlled multiplex PCR. The published analysis was carried out like this. Nucleated cell counts per sample were estimated from amplification of reference gene primers within the assay. To quantify the absolute abundance of each unique TCRbeta CDR3 rearrangement, sequence reads were collapsed and filtered. For each sample, productive Simpson clonality was calculated as the square root of Simpson's diversity index across productive rearrangements. TCRdb's version of the immuneACCESS table is confined to in-frame rearrangements and falls short of the full clone set. An unresolved V gene accounts for under half of the shortfall where checked; the remainder is of unknown origin. The V and J calls and the clone size are those of that table, but D and trimming were determined from the DNA. This sample comprises 230,000 or so clones, approximately 89% of them detected only once. Clones ranked in the top ten supply roughly 2.4% of the sample.

The CDR3, cysteine through phenylalanine, is 14 amino acids long. The only DNA kept is the CDR3, 42 bases in frame from the first base. Relative to germline, V is missing 5 bases and J is missing 3 bases, with 2 bases of the junction outside any gene match. Based on the germline V gene (reference sequence), the CDR1 and CDR2 sequences are SEHNR and FQNEAQ. Participants in the prospective study were aged about 18 to 100 years, lived in under 30 United States geographic areas, and enrolled through a virtual design. In the prospective study, participants were assigned to cohorts based on the clinical history participants reported in a screening survey and a study questionnaire. Mobile phlebotomists in the prospective study collected whole blood, serum and a nasopharyngeal or oropharyngeal swab from every participant. Prospective study participants could optionally give additional blood draws and questionnaires over an approximately 2-month period. Blood samples from the prospective study were shipped frozen or at room temperature prior to DNA extraction.

The data originate from a study of blood T cell repertoires in COVID-19 (dated by TCRdb to about 2020). Notes on the research overall: Collaborator samples came from the United States, Italy and Spain and covered acute and convalescent phases of COVID-19. The prospective study material was composed of cDNA or gDNA derived from T cells, B-cell-depleted T cells, or PBMCs. Subjects who had been exposed to COVID-19, were actively infected with it, or had recovered from it provided the deeply sampled blood TCRbeta repertoires that made up the dataset. The repertoires were released in a freely available public database intended as a resource for research on the immune response to SARS-CoV-2. The samples were drawn from two sources: the first 160 participants of the ongoing ImmuneRACE study, and about 1,300 subjects contributed by 6 global collaborators. A de-identified subject ID, COVID-19 status, age in years and sex were almost always included in the sample metadata. Where HLA class I and class II types were available, the types were taken from metadata supplied by the sample provider, not from assay-based typing. General conclusions and limits of the study: The amount of clinical and demographic metadata varied by source and participant and was provided uncurated.

The rearrangement combines TRBV7-9 with TRBJ1-4; 8 junctional bases match TRBD1. This receptor was taken from a woman in her 40s with acute COVID-19. Material: PBMCs or T cells enriched from blood (not recorded which). In nucleotide form, the sequence is TGTGCCAGCAGCCGGGGACAGGCTAATGAAAAACTGTTTTTT. Its product reads: CASSRGQANEKLFF.